This T cell receptor (beta chain) came from a study of response to subunit inactivated influenza vaccine (dated by TCRdb to 2017 to 2018). Context from the whole study: Deep quantitative T cell receptor repertoire profiling was used in the study to track responses to a trivalent subunit inactivated influenza vaccine.

The investigation overall reported the following: The authors proposed that each seasonal influenza vaccination may bring in only a limited number of new T cells.

In the paper's terms, the time point label means: around 42 days after influenza vaccine administration. The receptor library was made with RT-PCR. Sequencing used an Illumina HiSeq 2500. The public reads were reanalyzed by TCRdb: fastp trimming at Q25, MiXCR alignment, in-frame beta chains only. Rows with a matching CDR3 protein are joined into one entry that keeps the most common DNA and genes. This sample comprises a few hundred thousand distinct CDR3 sequences, approximately 11% of them detected only once. The top ten hold 9.5% to 15% of the sample. This clonotype has just a few counts. This clone's antigen is unknown. Nothing much larger sits one base from this clone, and base qualities are not available. The sequencing used PBMCs from blood, collected roughly 6 weeks after vaccination. This receptor was taken from a man aged 50-60 years who received an inactivated influenza vaccine. Donor details come from another sample of the same person, matched by shared clones.

CDR3 protein: CASSPPGWQGYEQYF. The nucleotides are TGTGCCAGCTCACCACCCGGCTGGCAGGGCTACGAGCAGTACTTC. Recombination connected TRBV18 to TRBJ2-7; the D gene is possibly TRBD1, with 5 bases matching. The junction carries 12 bases between V and J, which are trimmed by 0 bases and 3 bases respectively. From a lookup of the germline V gene, CDR1 and CDR2 are KGHSH and LQKENI. Including the terminal cysteine and phenylalanine, the CDR3 comprises 15 residues. CDR3 DNA only is kept here, 45 bases in frame from base 1. Reference TRBV18 and TRBJ2-7 genes cover what lies past the CDR3, so the full variable domain is NAGVMQNPRHLVRRRGQEARLRCSPMKGHSHVYWYRQLPEEGLKFMVYLQKENIIDESGMPKERFSAEFPKEGPSILRIQQVVRGDSAAYFCASSPPGWQGYEQYFGPGTRLTVT.